The source of this T cell receptor beta chain is a study of CD8 T cells in ankylosing spondylitis. TCRdb ran MiXCR on the 5' RACE reads and lists one entry per CDR3 protein. The table has roughly 280,000 distinct CDR3 sequences, over 15% seen once; the top ten hold roughly 8%. Germline V gene data show CDR1 as MNHEY and CDR2 as SVGAGI. Deletions cut 0 bases from V and 4 bases from J, with 10 bases between. The CDR3 loop spans 15 amino acids. Only a few counts were recorded for this clonotype. The sequence was obtained from a male donor with ankylosing spondylitis or in good health (not recorded which). Sequencing was carried out using blood, either unsorted or a sorted T cell fraction (not recorded which). This chain connects TRBV6-5 to TRBJ2-1; D is unclear. CDR3: CASSYSRPGYNEQFF. CDR3 coding DNA: TGTGCCAGCAGTTACTCAAGACCCGGATACAATGAGCAGTTCTTC.